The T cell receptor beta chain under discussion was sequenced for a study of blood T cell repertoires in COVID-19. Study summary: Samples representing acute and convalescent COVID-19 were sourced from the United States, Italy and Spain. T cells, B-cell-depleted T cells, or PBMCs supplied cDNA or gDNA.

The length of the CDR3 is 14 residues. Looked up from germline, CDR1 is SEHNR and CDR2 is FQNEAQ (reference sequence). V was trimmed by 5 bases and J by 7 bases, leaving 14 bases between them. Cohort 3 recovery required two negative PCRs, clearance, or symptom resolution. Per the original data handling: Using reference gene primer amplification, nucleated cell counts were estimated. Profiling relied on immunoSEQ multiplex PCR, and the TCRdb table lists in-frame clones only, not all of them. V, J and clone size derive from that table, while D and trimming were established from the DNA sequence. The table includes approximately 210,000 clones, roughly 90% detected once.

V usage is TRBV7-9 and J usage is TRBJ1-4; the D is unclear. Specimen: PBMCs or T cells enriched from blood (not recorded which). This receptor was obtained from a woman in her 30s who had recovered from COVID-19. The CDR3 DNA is TGTGCCAGCAGCCCCCTTATCCGTGTTGAAAAACTGTTTTTT. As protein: CASSPLIRVEKLFF.